This entry lists 31 T cell receptor beta chains sequenced from one sample in a study of cytomegalovirus exposure and HLA in healthy donors. Amplification used 60 Vbeta primers and 13 Jbeta primers. This table comes from immunoSEQ multiplex PCR, and its TCRdb copy is limited to in-frame clones, with some not included. The table records around 63,000 clones, approximately 80% of them present only once. Sequenced sample: PBMCs. The source is a woman aged 30 to 39 in good health and CMV-seronegative.

CDR3 loop: CASRPRDSSFGNTIYF. CDR3 nucleotides: TGTGCCAGCAGACCCCGGGACAGCAGTTTTGGAAACACCATATATTTT. The chain joins TRBV5-5 to TRBJ1-3, with TRBD1 matching over 7 bases. CDR3 length: 16 residues. V lost 5 bases to trimming and J lost 3 bases; unmatched junction nucleotides: 11. Germline V gene lookup returns CDR1 SGHKS and CDR2 YYEKEE (reference sequence).

This CDR3 is CASSQLRDNKETQYF. CDR3 coding DNA: TGTGCCAGCAGCCAACTCCGGGACAACAAAGAGACCCAGTACTTC. The genes are TRBV13 and TRBJ2-5; maybe TRBD1 (6 bases). The ends were cut back, 5 bases at V and 3 bases at J, with 16 bases in the middle. This CDR3 contains 15 residues. Germline V gene data show CDR1 as PRHDT and CDR2 as FYEKMQ (reference sequence). The complete variable domain, with remaining parts taken from reference TRBV13 and TRBJ2-5, reads AAGVIQSPRHLIKEKRETATLKCYPIPRHDTVYWYQQGPGQDPQFLISFYEKMQSDKGSIPDRFSAQQFSDYHSELNMSSLELGDSALYFCASSQLRDNKETQYFGPGTRLLVL.

This chain joins TRBV10-3 and TRBJ1-1, with a weak D call TRBD1 (5 bases). Trimming took 9 bases from V and 0 from J, leaving 11 bases between them. This CDR3 has 13 amino acids. Germline loops: CDR1 ENHRY, CDR2 SYGVKD. DNA for the CDR3: TGTGCCATGACGTGGGGCTTGAACACTGAAGCTTTCTTT. Amino acid sequence: CAMTWGLNTEAFF.

CDR3 nucleotides: TGTGCCAGCAGCGTAGGGCGGAGAGACGCCAACGTCCTGACTTTC. It yields the protein CASSVGRRDANVLTF. V gene TRBV9 combines with J gene TRBJ2-6; D is ambiguous. The CDR3 has 15 residues. Germline V lookup: CDR1 SGDLS, CDR2 YYNGEE. The ends were cut back, 0 bases at V and 7 bases at J, with 11 bases in the middle.

The chain couples TRBV6-5 to TRBJ1-3, with D unclear. V was clipped by 0 bases and J by 9 bases, with 9 bases between them. The CDR3 consists of 13 residues. Looked up from germline, CDR1 is MNHEY and CDR2 is SVGAGI. The DNA for the CDR3 is TGTGCCAGCAGTTACTCGGCCGGGAGCACCATATATTTT. Translating gives CASSYSAGSTIYF.

CDR3 nucleotide sequence: TGTGCCAGCACCTTCAGGGAGGGAATCTATGGCTACACCTTC. It specifies CASTFREGIYGYTF. The genes are TRBV6-1 and TRBJ1-2; possibly TRBD1 for D (5 bases). The CDR3 is 14 amino acids. CDR1 is MNHNS, CDR2 SASEGT, per germline. Trimming took 7 bases from V and 4 from J, leaving 16 bases between them.

The table lists this clone with a count of one. The rearrangement links TRBV5-1 to TRBJ1-4; D ambiguous. Looked up from germline, CDR1 is SGHRS and CDR2 is YFSETQ. The CDR3 extends over 14 amino acids. The V end lost 0 bases, the J end lost 1 base, and 4 bases lay between the germline ends. The CDR3 loop is CASSLAGTNEKLFF. The CDR3 DNA sequence: TGCGCCAGCAGCTTGGCGGGAACTAATGAAAAACTGTTTTTT.

This chain links TRBV4-3 with TRBJ1-1, with D possibly being TRBD1 (5 bases). From germline, CDR1 is LGHNA and CDR2 YSLEER. Trimming cost V 6 bases and J 4 bases, with 15 bases left between them. The CDR3 runs to 14 residues. The CDR3 sequence is CASSPGPRGTEAFF. The CDR3 nucleotides read TGCGCCAGCAGTCCCGGGCCTAGGGGCACTGAAGCTTTCTTT.

The V gene is TRBV2, the J gene TRBJ1-3; no definite D call. The germline V gene encodes CDR1 SNHLY and CDR2 FYNNEI. The CDR3 runs 15 residues. Trimming removed 3 bases from V and 0 bases from J, with 9 bases in between. CDR3 in amino acids: CASSDNGISGNTIYF. The CDR3 DNA reads as TGTGCCAGCAGTGATAACGGGATCTCTGGAAACACCATATATTTT.

This chain joins TRBV11-2 and TRBJ1-6; TRBD1 matches at 8 bases. Germline CDR1 and CDR2: SGHAT and FQNNGV. The CDR3 consists of 14 residues. V was clipped by 3 bases and J by 6 bases; unmatched bases: 1. The CDR3, as DNA: TGTGCCAGCAGCTTTGGACAGGGTAATTCACCCCTCCACTTT. Translated, it gives CASSFGQGNSPLHF.

The rearrangement joins TRBV11-2 to TRBJ1-4; TRBD1 aligns across 7 bases. J lost 8 bases, V lost 5 bases, and 11 bases had no gene match. This CDR3 region has 15 residues. The germline V gene encodes CDR1 SGHAT and CDR2 FQNNGV. The CDR3 DNA follows: TGTGCCAGCAGCGTAACCAGGGGGGATTGGGAAAAACTGTTTTTT. It encodes CASSVTRGDWEKLFF. Based on the CDR3 plus reference TRBV11-2 and TRBJ1-4, the full variable domain is EAGVAQSPRYKIIEKRQSVAFWCNPISGHATLYWYQQILGQGPKLLIQFQNNGVVDDSQLPKDRFSAERLKGVDSTLKIQPAKLEDSAVYLCASSVTRGDWEKLFFGSGTQLSVL.

The chain combines TRBV6-5 with TRBJ2-7, with D unclear. Trimming took off 10 bases at V and 4 bases at J, with 8 bases between the two ends. Germline V gene data show CDR1 as MNHEY and CDR2 as SVGAGI. This CDR3 contains 10 residues. The CDR3 region is CATPQYEQYF. The DNA for the CDR3 is TGTGCCACCCCCCAGTACGAGCAGTACTTC.

The J gene is TRBJ1-6, the V gene TRBV28; a possible D gene is TRBD1 (6 bases). Trimming removed 4 bases at V and 7 bases at J, with 14 bases between. CDR3 length: 15 amino acids. Germline CDR1 is MDHEN and CDR2 is SYDVKM. This CDR3 reads CASSYRERGNSPLHF. CDR3 sequence (DNA): TGTGCCAGCAGTTACAGGGAGCGCGGGAATTCACCCCTCCACTTT.

Here the CDR3 DNA reads TGTGCCTGGAGGCGACAGGGGGCCGGGGAGCTGTTTTTT. This gives the protein CAWRRQGAGELFF. The chain recombines TRBV30 with TRBJ2-2; 9 bases align to TRBD1. Germline CDR1 and CDR2: GTSNPN and SVGIG (reference sequence). The CDR3 contains 13 residues. With V trimmed by 3 bases and J by 6 bases, 2 bases remained unmatched.

The chain uses TRBV11-2 and TRBJ1-4, with D possibly matching TRBD1 (5 bases). Germline V gene lookup returns CDR1 SGHAT and CDR2 FQNNGV. There are 15 residues in the CDR3. The V gene lost 2 bases and the J gene lost 5 bases, with 12 bases spanning the gap. CDR3 DNA sequence: TGTGCCAGCAGCTTACAAGGGGCGCGGAATGAAAAACTGTTTTTT. Amino acid sequence: CASSLQGARNEKLFF.

The rearrangement uses TRBV9 and TRBJ1-1, with D possibly matching TRBD1 (6 bases). The CDR3 totals 13 residues. Germline values: CDR1 SGDLS, CDR2 YYNGEE. Trimming shortened V by 2 bases and J by 5 bases, and 10 bases separated the two germline ends. The DNA of the CDR3 is TGTGCCAGCAGCGTGGGGGCCGGGACTGAAGCTTTCTTT. Translating it yields CASSVGAGTEAFF.

The chain links TRBV11-2 to TRBJ1-1, with TRBD1 identical over 8 bases. Germline V gene lookup returns CDR1 SGHAT and CDR2 FQNNGV. The CDR3 covers 13 residues. V shed 8 bases, J shed 1 base, and the junction held 3 bases outside the gene matches. CDR3 sequence reads: CASRQGRNTEAFF. The DNA of the CDR3 is TGTGCCAGCCGACAGGGGAGGAACACTGAAGCTTTCTTT.

The sample holds one count of this clone. V usage is TRBV4-1 and J usage is TRBJ1-2, with 7 positions matching TRBD1. CDR3 size: 13 residues. Trimming cost V 1 base and J 6 bases; bases outside gene matches: 2. The germline gives CDR1 MGHRA, CDR2 YSYEKL. The CDR3 sequence is CASSQGRGDGYTF. Here the CDR3 DNA reads TGCGCCAGCAGCCAAGGCAGGGGGGATGGCTACACCTTC.

The chain uses TRBV5-1 and TRBJ2-2, with TRBD1 matching over 9 bases. Losses at the gene ends were 4 bases for V and 7 bases for J; bases not matched to a gene: 8. The germline V gene has CDR1 SGHRS and CDR2 YFSETQ. The CDR3 covers 15 residues. The chain's CDR3 is CASSVTGGTDGELFF. In nucleotides, the CDR3 is TGCGCCAGCAGCGTAACAGGGGGCACGGACGGGGAGCTGTTTTTT.

This clone came up once. This chain links TRBV4-1 with TRBJ1-4; TRBD1 agrees at 12 bases. Germline V gives CDR1 MGHRA, CDR2 YSYEKL. The CDR3 runs 17 residues. The V segment lost 3 bases and the J segment 2 bases; nucleotides outside the gene matches: 4. CDR3 DNA: TGCGCCAGCAGCCATCGGGACAGGGGGCAGACTAATGAAAAACTGTTTTTT. Residues: CASSHRDRGQTNEKLFF.

The chain links TRBV6-1 to TRBJ2-3, with D maybe TRBD1 (5 bases). V was shortened by 2 bases and J by 3 bases, with 15 bases between the two germline ends. This CDR3 comprises 16 residues. Germline values: CDR1 MNHNS, CDR2 SASEGT. CDR3 bases: TGTGCCAGCAGTGAAAATCCAGGGCAGGGAACAGATACGCAGTATTTT. It yields the protein CASSENPGQGTDTQYF.

This chain connects TRBV9 to TRBJ2-3; D is possibly TRBD1 (6 bases). The V and J ends lost 0 bases and 2 bases respectively, with 13 bases between them. Germline values: CDR1 SGDLS, CDR2 YYNGEE. The CDR3 has 16 amino acids. The CDR3 loop is CASSVARGQSTDTQYF. CDR3 coding DNA: TGTGCCAGCAGCGTAGCTCGCGGACAGTCCACAGATACGCAGTATTTT.

The rearrangement links TRBV6-6 to TRBJ2-1; unclear D gene. Trimming took 5 bases from V and 2 from J, leaving 4 bases between them. From germline, CDR1 is MNHNY and CDR2 SVGAGI (reference sequence). The CDR3 has 12 amino acids. The DNA for the CDR3 is TGTGCCAGCAGTACAGCCTACAATGAGCAGTTCTTC. Amino acids: CASSTAYNEQFF.

The chain combines TRBV6-1 with TRBJ2-2; D might be TRBD1 (6 bases). This CDR3 contains 15 residues. V was shortened by 3 bases and J by 4 bases, with 12 bases between the two germline ends. The germline gives CDR1 MNHNS, CDR2 SASEGT. CDR3 nucleotide sequence: TGTGCCAGCAGTGAGATAAGACAGGCCACCGGGGAGCTGTTTTTT. This gives the protein CASSEIRQATGELFF.

The chain joins TRBV6-1 to TRBJ1-6; TRBD1 is a possible D gene (6 bases). Germline loops: CDR1 MNHNS, CDR2 SASEGT. The V gene lost 7 bases and the J gene lost 4 bases, with 14 bases spanning the gap. The CDR3 is 15 amino acids. The chain's CDR3 is CASKLQGPYNSPLHF. The CDR3 DNA follows: TGTGCCAGCAAACTACAGGGACCTTATAATTCACCCCTCCACTTT.

The chain joins TRBV5-1 to TRBJ2-3; 9 bases are a match to TRBD1. Germline CDR1 is SGHRS and CDR2 is YFSETQ. Unmatched junction bases numbered 4, after V lost 2 bases and J lost 3 bases. This CDR3 is built from 15 residues. The CDR3 region has the DNA TGCGCCAGCAGCTTCCGGGACAGGGAAACAGATACGCAGTATTTT. Translating it yields CASSFRDRETDTQYF.

The chain employs TRBV25-1 and TRBJ2-5, with 10 nucleotides matching TRBD1. The closer fit of TRBJ2-7 to the DNA end suggests the J call may be wrong. This CDR3 has 14 amino acids. Germline V gene sequence: CDR1 MGHDK, CDR2 SYGVNS. The CDR3 here is CASKTGTGAYEQYF. CDR3 in DNA: TGTGCCAGCAAGACCGGGACAGGGGCCTACGAGCAGTACTTC.

V and J are TRBV9 and TRBJ2-1; unclear D gene. V lost 0 bases and J 0 bases, leaving 7 bases between the germline ends. In germline, CDR1 is SGDLS, CDR2 YYNGEE. There are 15 residues in the CDR3. CDR3 sequence reads: CASSVGVPSYNEQFF. The CDR3 region has the DNA TGTGCCAGCAGCGTAGGAGTTCCCTCCTACAATGAGCAGTTCTTC.

This chain uses TRBV5-4 with TRBJ2-5, with D possibly matching TRBD2 (6 bases). Germline CDR1 is SGHNT and CDR2 is YYREEE (reference sequence). CDR3 length equals 14 residues. Deletions cut 0 bases from V and 7 bases from J, with 13 bases between. The CDR3 spells CASSLEAGKGTQYF. The DNA for the CDR3 is TGTGCCAGCAGCTTGGAGGCGGGAAAGGGGACCCAGTACTTC.

V usage is TRBV4-1 and J usage is TRBJ2-5; 12 bases line up with TRBD1. The closer fit of TRBJ2-7 to the DNA end suggests the J call may be wrong. Germline loops: CDR1 MGHRA, CDR2 YSYEKL. The CDR3 loop spans 16 amino acids. For the CDR3, the DNA is TGCGCCAGCAGCCAAACCCCGGGACAGGGGGCTCACGAGCAGTACTTC. This gives the protein CASSQTPGQGAHEQYF.

This chain links TRBV2 with TRBJ1-1; TRBD1 matches at 8 bases. The CDR3 loop spans 14 amino acids. Germline V gives CDR1 SNHLY, CDR2 FYNNEI. With V trimmed by 4 bases and J by 1 base, 2 bases remained unmatched. The CDR3 protein is CASSGTGRNTEAFF. CDR3 sequence (DNA): TGTGCCAGCAGTGGGACAGGGCGGAACACTGAAGCTTTCTTT.